This TCR beta chain was captured in a study of cytomegalovirus exposure and HLA in healthy donors. Broader study findings: TCR beta chains numbering more than 150 were designated cytomegalovirus-associated. Researchers reported that a few CMV-associated chains were confirmed in vitro as CMV antigen-specific. Most TCRs appeared rarely, but some public TCRs recurred in many donors. Using the classifier, cytomegalovirus status was reportedly diagnosed with high specificity and sensitivity.

Measured with immunoSEQ multiplex PCR; TCRdb has only the in-frame clones, and not every one. The table lists a few hundred thousand clones, about nine tenths of them singletons. This clone has a single count. Its antigen is currently unknown. The sequence came from a woman aged 18-29 years in good health and CMV-seronegative. Sequenced sample: PBMCs.

CDR3 sequence (DNA): TGTGCCAGCAGTTTCGGACAGATCTCCTACGAGCAGTACTTC. Translation gives CASSFGQISYEQYF. The chain uses TRBV27 and TRBJ2-7; perhaps TRBD1 as D (6 bases). Trimming took off 3 bases at V and 0 bases at J, with 9 bases between the two ends. The CDR3 is made up of 14 amino acids. CDR1 is MNHEY and CDR2 is SMNVEV in the germline V gene (reference sequence).